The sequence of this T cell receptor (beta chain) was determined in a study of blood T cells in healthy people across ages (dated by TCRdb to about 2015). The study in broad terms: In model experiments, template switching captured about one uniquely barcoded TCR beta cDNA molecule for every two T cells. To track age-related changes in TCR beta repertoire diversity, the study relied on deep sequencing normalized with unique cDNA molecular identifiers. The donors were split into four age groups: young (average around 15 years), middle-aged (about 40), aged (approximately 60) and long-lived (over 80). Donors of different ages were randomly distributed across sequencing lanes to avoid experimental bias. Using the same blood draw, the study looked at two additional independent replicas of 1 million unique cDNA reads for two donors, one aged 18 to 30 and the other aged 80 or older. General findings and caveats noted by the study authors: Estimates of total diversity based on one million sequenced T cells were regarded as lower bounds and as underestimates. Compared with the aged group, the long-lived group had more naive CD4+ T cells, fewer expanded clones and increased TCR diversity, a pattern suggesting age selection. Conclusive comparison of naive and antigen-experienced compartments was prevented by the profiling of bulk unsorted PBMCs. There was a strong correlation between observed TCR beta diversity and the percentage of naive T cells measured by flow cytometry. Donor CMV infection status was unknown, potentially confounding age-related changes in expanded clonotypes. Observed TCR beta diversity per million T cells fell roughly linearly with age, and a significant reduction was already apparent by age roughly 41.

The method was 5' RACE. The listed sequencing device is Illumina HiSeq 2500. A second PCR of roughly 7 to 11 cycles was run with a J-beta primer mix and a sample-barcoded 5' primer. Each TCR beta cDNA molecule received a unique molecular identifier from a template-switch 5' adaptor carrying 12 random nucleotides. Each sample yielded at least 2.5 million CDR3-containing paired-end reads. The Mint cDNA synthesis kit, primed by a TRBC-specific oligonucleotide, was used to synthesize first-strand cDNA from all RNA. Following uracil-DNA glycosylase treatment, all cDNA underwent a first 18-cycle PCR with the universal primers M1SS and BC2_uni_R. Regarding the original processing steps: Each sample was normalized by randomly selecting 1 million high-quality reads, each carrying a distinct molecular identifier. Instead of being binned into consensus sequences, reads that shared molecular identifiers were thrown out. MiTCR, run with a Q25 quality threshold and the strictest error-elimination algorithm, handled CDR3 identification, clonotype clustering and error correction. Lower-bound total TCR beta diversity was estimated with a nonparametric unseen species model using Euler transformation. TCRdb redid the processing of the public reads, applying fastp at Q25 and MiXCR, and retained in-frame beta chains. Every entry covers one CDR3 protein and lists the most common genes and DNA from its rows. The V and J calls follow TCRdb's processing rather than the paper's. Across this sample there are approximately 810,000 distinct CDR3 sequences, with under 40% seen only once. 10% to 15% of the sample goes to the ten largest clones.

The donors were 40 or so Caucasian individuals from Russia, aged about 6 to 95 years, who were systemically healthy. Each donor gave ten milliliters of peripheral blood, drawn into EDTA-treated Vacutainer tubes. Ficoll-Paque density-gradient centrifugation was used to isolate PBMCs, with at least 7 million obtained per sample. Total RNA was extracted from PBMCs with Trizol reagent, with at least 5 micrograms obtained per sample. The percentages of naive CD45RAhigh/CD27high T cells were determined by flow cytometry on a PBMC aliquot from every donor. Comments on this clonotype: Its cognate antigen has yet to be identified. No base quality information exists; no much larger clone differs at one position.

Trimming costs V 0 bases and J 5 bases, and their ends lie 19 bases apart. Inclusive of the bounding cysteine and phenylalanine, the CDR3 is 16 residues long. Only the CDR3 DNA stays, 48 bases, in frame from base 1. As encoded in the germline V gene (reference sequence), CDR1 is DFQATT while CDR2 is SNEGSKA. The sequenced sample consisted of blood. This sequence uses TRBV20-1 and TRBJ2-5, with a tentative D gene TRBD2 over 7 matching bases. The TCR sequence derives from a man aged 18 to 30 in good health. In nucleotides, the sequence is TGCAGTGCTAGAGATATGCGGGGGCTCCCGGGGGAGACCCAGTACTTC. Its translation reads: CSARDMRGLPGETQYF.